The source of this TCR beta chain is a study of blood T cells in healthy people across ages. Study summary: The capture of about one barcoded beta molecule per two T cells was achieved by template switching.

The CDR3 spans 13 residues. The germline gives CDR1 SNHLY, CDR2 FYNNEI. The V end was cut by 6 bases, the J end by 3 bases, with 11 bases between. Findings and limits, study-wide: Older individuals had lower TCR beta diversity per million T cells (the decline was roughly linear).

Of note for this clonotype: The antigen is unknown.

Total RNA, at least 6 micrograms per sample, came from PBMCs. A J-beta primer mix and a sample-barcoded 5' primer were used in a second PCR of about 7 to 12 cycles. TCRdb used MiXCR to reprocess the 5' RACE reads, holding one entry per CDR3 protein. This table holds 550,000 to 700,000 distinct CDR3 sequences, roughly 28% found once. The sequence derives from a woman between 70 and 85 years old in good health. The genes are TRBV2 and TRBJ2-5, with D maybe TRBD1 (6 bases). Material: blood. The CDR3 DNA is TGTGCCAGCAGCCGGGACAAGGAAGAGACCCAGTACTTC. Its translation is CASSRDKEETQYF.